This T cell receptor (beta chain) was obtained from a study of blood T cells in healthy people across ages. Study outcomes and limitations: A roughly linear fall in TCR beta diversity per million T cells was seen with increasing age.

With a J-beta primer mix and a sample-barcoded 5' primer, a second PCR ran about 6 to 11 cycles. TCRdb processed the 5' RACE reads anew with MiXCR; each CDR3 protein has one entry. Of 760,000 or so distinct CDR3 sequences listed, 20% to 25% are singletons. This CDR3 has 14 residues. Germline CDR1 is DFQATT and CDR2 is SNEGSKA (reference sequence). V was pared by 3 bases and J by 1 base, with 12 bases between. This clonotype has just a few counts. The antigen remains undetermined. Another study also made use of these data, one on T cells of mothers and their children.

The sequence was collected from a boy younger than 18 in good health. Sequenced: blood. V is TRBV20-1 and J is TRBJ2-5, with TRBD2 as a possible D gene (6 bases). The CDR3 DNA sequence: TGCAGTGCTAGCTTAGCGGTACCCCAAGAGACCCAGTACTTC. Its protein is CSASLAVPQETQYF.